The clone carrying this TCR beta chain was seen many times. Its target is unknown. The sample comes from a study of T cells in Graves' hyperthyroidism and ophthalmopathy. Whole-study results and caveats: A model of 13 V-J features distinguished ophthalmopathy from stable hyperthyroidism.

RNA transcripts were the template for amplifying TCR beta CDR3 regions. An initial round of RT-PCR targeting the TCR CDR3 relied on the HTBI primer set. TCRdb reanalysed the multiplex PCR reads using MiXCR and keeps one entry per CDR3 protein. Seen here are 530,000 or so distinct CDR3 sequences, roughly 50% observed once, and the top ten hold more than 7.5%. The length of the CDR3 is 13 residues. The trim removed 4 bases at V and 2 bases at J, leaving 1 base unmatched. V gene TRBV12-3 or TRBV12-4 combines with J gene TRBJ1-2; 7 bases line up with TRBD1. The sample taken for sequencing was peripheral blood or thyroid tissue (not recorded which). The receptor was derived from a woman aged 18-30 years with Graves' hyperthyroidism. CDR3: CASSWTGNYGYTF. For the CDR3, the DNA is TGTGCCAGCAGTTGGACAGGCAACTATGGCTACACCTTC.